The present TCR beta chain was sequenced within a study of beta chain features in type 1 diabetes. CDR3 length: 20 residues. CDR1 is SGHVS, CDR2 FNYEAQ, per germline. The V segment lost 5 bases and the J segment 0 bases; nucleotides outside the gene matches: 13. Sequencing targeted expressed TCRB transcripts, as all isolated RNA had been reverse transcribed. Assay: immunoSEQ multiplex PCR; the TCRdb copy retains only in-frame clones and omits some. This sample has some 220,000 clones, with approximately 10% found just once. In regard to this clone: Its antigen remains unknown.

Overall study findings and caveats: Patients with type 1 diabetes carried fewer insertions and had more deletions at their VDJ junctions. Patients and controls would be equally affected if PCR favored shorter templates. Sampled from patients, naive, central memory and Treg TCRB repertoires appeared more similar than those sampled from healthy donors.

The source is a man in his late teens or twenties in good health. V gene TRBV7-6 combines with J gene TRBJ2-1, with 13 bases lining up with TRBD2. Sequencing was performed on central memory CD4+ T cells from blood. This CDR3 is CASSARLAGGTVSSYNEQFF. The CDR3 DNA is TGTGCCAGCAGCGCAAGACTAGCGGGAGGTACCGTTAGCTCCTACAATGAGCAGTTCTTC.